This T cell receptor beta chain is drawn from a study of shared clonotypes between healthy human individuals. The length of the CDR3 is 17 residues. V was cut by 1 base and J by 3 bases, with 16 bases left in between. Looked up from germline, CDR1 is SGHRS and CDR2 is YFSETQ. The table came from immunoSEQ multiplex PCR; TCRdb's copy has only in-frame clones and leaves some out. Found here are more than 2 million clones, approximately 94% of them singletons; the top ten hold roughly 1%. Naive CD8 isolation took CD45RO-negative cells positively selected for CCR7 and excluded terminally differentiated effector memory CD45RA+ cells.

The sequenced sample consisted of naive CD8+ T cells sorted from blood. The chain is built from TRBV5-1 and TRBJ2-2; D may be TRBD2 (6 bases). This receptor was taken from a man between 18 and 35 years old in good health. CDR3 DNA: TGCGCCAGCAGCTTGCCCCCCGGGACTTTTGACACCGGGGAGCTGTTTTTT. Encoded protein: CASSLPPGTFDTGELFF.